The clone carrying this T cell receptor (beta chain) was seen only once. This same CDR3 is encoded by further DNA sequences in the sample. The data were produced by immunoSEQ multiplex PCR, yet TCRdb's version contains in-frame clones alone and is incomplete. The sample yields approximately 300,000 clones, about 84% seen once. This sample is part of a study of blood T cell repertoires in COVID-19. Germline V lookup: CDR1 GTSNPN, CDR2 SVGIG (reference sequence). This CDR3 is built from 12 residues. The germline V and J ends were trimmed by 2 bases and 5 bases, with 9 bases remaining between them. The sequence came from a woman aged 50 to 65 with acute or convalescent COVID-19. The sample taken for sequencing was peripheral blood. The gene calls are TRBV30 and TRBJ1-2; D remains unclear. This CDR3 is CAWSTTGYGYTF. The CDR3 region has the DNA TGTGCCTGGAGTACGACGGGTTATGGCTACACCTTC.